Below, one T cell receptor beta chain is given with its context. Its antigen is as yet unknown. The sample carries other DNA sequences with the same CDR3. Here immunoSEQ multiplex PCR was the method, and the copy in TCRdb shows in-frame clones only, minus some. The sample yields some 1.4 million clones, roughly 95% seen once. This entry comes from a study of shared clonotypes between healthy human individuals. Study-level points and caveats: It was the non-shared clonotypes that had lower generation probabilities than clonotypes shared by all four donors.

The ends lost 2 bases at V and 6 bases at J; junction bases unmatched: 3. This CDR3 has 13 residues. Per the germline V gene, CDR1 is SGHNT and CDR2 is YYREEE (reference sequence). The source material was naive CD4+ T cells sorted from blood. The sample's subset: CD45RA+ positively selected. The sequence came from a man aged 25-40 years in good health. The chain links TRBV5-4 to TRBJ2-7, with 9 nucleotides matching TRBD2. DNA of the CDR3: TGTGCCAGCAGCTTCCCGCGGGGGGGCGAGCAGTACTTC. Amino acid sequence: CASSFPRGGEQYF.